This T cell receptor (beta chain) was documented in a study of PD-1 blockade in classical Hodgkin lymphoma. Time point given: cycle 4 day 1 (C4D1), after 5 to 7 weeks of nivolumab. Every one of the patients relapsed after autologous stem cell transplantation (brentuximab vedotin exposure was variable). Study-level points and caveats: Repertoires differed for reasons still undefined, possibly disease activity or prior therapy. When set against healthy donors, newly diagnosed patients were reported to show lower baseline TCR diversity.

The method was immunoSEQ multiplex PCR; TCRdb's version includes in-frame clones alone and lacks a portion of them. Found here are nearly 25,000 clones, about 72% of them singletons; the top ten hold roughly 27%. Note on this clone: Antigen specificity is unknown.

This sequence was found in a human donor with classical Hodgkin lymphoma. This specimen consisted of peripheral blood mononuclear cells (PBMCs), obtained before the fourth cycle of nivolumab.

The CDR3, as DNA: TGTGCCAGCAGTGTACAGGGGGGGTATTCCTACGAGCAGTACTTC. This translates into CASSVQGGYSYEQYF. J is TRBJ2-7 and V is TRBV28; D might be TRBD1 (8 bases). V was shortened by 5 bases and J by 1 base, with 15 bases between the two germline ends. Germline V gene sequence: CDR1 MDHEN, CDR2 SYDVKM. The CDR3 totals 15 residues.